Described below is a single T cell receptor beta chain sequence and its context. Sequenced by immunoSEQ multiplex PCR; TCRdb stores in-frame clones only, minus some. The profile shows 85,000 to 100,000 clones, more than 85% of them singletons. Germline V CDR1 and CDR2: LGHNA, YNFKEQ. V lost 1 base and J lost 6; bases outside the gene matches: 1. The CDR3 spans 13 residues. These data originate in a study of control samples from healthy donors and cancer patients. This clonotype was obtained from a man between 18 and 29 years old in good health. Sample: blood. This rearrangement joins TRBV4-2 to TRBJ2-3; TRBD2 agrees at 7 bases. CDR3 amino acids: CASSQGEGDTQYF. Written as DNA, the CDR3 is TGTGCCAGCAGCCAAGGGGAGGGCGATACGCAGTATTTT.